The T cell receptor (beta chain) described here comes from a study of human T cells and chemical hapten exposure. MiXCR, run by TCRdb on the RACE reads, gives a single entry per CDR3 protein. The sample shows about 85,000 distinct CDR3 sequences, 8.5% of them seen only once. This clonotype was counted only a few times. Time point noted: pre-sensitization, week 0. The treatment denotes: therapeutic diphenylcyclopropenone sensitization with weekly scalp DPC. The sequence was obtained from a man aged 40-55 years with alopecia areata. Some clones in this sample may be carry-over from other donors' samples. Sequencing used whole blood, obtained in connection with sensitization to the hapten diphenylcyclopropenone (DPC).

The CDR3 DNA sequence: TGTGCCAGCAGCTTGGGGGACAGGGGCTACGAGCAGTACTTC. Its translation is CASSLGDRGYEQYF. The genes are TRBV5-4 and TRBJ2-7; 10 nucleotides line up with TRBD1. Germline CDR1 reads SGHNT; CDR2 reads YYREEE (reference sequence). The CDR3 spans 14 residues. Trimming removed 0 bases from V and 3 bases from J; junction bases left unmatched: 0.